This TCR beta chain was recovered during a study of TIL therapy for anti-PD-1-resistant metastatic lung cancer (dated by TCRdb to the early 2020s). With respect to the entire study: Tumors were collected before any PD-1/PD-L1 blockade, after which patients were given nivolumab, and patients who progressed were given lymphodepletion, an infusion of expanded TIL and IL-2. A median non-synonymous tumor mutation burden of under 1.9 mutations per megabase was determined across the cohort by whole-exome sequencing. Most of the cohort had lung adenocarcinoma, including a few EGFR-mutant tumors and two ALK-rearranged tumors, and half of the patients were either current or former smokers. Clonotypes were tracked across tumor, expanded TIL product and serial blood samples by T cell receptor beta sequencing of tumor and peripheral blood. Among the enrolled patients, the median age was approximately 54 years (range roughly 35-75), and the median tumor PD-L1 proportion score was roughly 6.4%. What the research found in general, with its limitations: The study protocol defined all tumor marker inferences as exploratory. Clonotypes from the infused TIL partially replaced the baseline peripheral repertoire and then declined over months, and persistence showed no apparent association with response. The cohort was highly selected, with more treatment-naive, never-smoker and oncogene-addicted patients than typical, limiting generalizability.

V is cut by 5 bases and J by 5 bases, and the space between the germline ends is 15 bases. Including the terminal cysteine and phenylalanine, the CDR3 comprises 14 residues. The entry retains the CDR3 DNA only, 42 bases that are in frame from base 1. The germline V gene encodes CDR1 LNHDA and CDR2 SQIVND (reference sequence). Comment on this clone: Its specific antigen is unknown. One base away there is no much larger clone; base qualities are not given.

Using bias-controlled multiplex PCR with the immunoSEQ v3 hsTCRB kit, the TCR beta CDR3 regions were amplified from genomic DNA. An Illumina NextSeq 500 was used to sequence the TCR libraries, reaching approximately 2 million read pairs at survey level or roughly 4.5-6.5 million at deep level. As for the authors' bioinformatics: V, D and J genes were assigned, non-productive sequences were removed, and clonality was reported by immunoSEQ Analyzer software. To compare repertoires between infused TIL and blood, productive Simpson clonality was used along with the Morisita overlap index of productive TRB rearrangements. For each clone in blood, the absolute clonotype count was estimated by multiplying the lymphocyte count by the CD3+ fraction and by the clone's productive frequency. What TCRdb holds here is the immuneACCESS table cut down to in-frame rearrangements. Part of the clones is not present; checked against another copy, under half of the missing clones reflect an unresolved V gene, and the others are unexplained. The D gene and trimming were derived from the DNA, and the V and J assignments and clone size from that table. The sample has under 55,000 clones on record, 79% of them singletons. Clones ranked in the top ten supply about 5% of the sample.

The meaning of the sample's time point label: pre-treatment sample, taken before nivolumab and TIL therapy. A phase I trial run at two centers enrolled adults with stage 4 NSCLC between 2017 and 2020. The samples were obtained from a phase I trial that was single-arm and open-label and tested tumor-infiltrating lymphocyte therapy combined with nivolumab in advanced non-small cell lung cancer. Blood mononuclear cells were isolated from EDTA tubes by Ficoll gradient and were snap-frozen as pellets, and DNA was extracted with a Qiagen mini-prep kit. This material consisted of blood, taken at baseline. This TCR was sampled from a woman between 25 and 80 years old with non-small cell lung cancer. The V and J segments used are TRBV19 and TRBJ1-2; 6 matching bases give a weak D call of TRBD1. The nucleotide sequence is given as TGTGCCAGTAGTCCTGGCAGGGGCGATTATGGCTACACCTTC. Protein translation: CASSPGRGDYGYTF. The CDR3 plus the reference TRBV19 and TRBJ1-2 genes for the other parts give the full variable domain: DGGITQSPKYLFRKEGQNVTLSCEQNLNHDAMYWYRQDPGQGLRLIYYSQIVNDFQKGDIAEGYSVSREKKESFPLTVTSAQKNPTAFYLCASSPGRGDYGYTFGSGTRLTVV.